These 27 T cell receptor beta chains share one sample of origin, sequenced in a study of cytotoxic CD8 clonotypes in ibrutinib-treated CLL. TCRdb keeps only in-frame clones here, not all; method: immunoSEQ multiplex PCR. The profile shows over 200,000 clones, 60% to 80% of them singletons. The sample here was PBMCs, taken after 12 months of ibrutinib treatment. The receptor set was obtained from a human donor with chronic lymphocytic leukemia.

V gene TRBV5-1 combines with J gene TRBJ1-2; D is perhaps TRBD1 (6 bases). Trimming removed 4 bases at V and 8 bases at J, with 15 bases between. The CDR3 runs to 13 residues. CDR1 and CDR2 from the germline V gene are SGHRS and YFSETQ. CDR3 sequence (DNA): TGCGCCAGCAGCCTGACAGGACCGTCGGGCTACACCTTC. Its protein product is CASSLTGPSGYTF.

The CDR3: CASSYGLAGGTYEQYF. The CDR3 DNA is TGTGCCAGCAGTTACGGTCTAGCGGGAGGGACCTACGAGCAGTACTTC. The V call is TRBV6-5, the J call TRBJ2-7; TRBD2 matches 12 bases. Germline CDR1 reads MNHEY; CDR2 reads SVGAGI. The length of the CDR3 is 16 residues. V was clipped by 2 bases and J by 2 bases; unmatched bases: 4.

The chain joins TRBV4-1 to TRBJ1-2, with D unclear. With 0 bases removed from V and 6 bases from J, the gap between germline ends came to 17 bases. The CDR3 runs to 16 residues. CDR1 is MGHRA and CDR2 is YSYEKL in the germline V gene. CDR3 loop: CASSQDHGVEYDGYTF. Here the CDR3 DNA reads TGCGCCAGCAGCCAAGATCACGGGGTAGAGTACGATGGCTACACCTTC.

In regard to this clone: Germline is not matched at one junction end, which may reflect a read error. This sample also contains other DNA sequences that code for the same CDR3. The chain joins TRBV28 to TRBJ2-3; D is unresolved. The CDR3 sequence is 15 residues long. Germline CDR1 and CDR2: MDHEN and SYDVKM. CDR3 sequence: CASSARAILTDTQYF. In DNA form, the CDR3 reads TGCGCCAGCAGTGCCCGGGCCATCCTCACAGATACGCAGTATTTT.

The V and J genes are TRBV5-8 and TRBJ1-1; a possible D gene is TRBD1 (5 bases). The V end lost 3 bases, the J end lost 0 bases, and 12 bases lay between the germline ends. Looked up from germline, CDR1 is SGHTS and CDR2 is YDEGEE. The CDR3 is 15 amino acids. CDR3 sequence reads: CASSWGGTVNTEAFF. DNA for the CDR3: TGTGCCAGCAGCTGGGGGGGGACGGTGAACACTGAAGCTTTCTTT.

This clone came up a few times. The chain recombines TRBV4-2 with TRBJ1-1, with D tentatively TRBD1 (5 bases). Deletions cut 4 bases from V and 1 base from J, with 7 bases between. CDR3 size: 13 residues. Germline CDR1 and CDR2: LGHNA and YNFKEQ. The CDR3 region is CASSPQGNTEAFF. The CDR3 DNA sequence: TGTGCCAGCAGCCCCCAGGGGAACACTGAAGCTTTCTTT.

This clone was seen only a few times. CDR3 sequence reads: CASKRTGYVNEQFF. CDR3 nucleotides: TGTGCCAGCAAGAGGACAGGGTATGTCAATGAGCAGTTCTTC. This rearrangement joins TRBV27 to TRBJ2-1; 8 bases line up with TRBD1. Germline loops: CDR1 MNHEY, CDR2 SMNVEV (reference sequence). Trimming cost V 7 bases and J 6 bases; bases outside gene matches: 8. The CDR3 length is 14 residues.

The genes are TRBV25-1 and TRBJ2-2, with D unresolved. CDR3 length equals 15 residues. Germline V gene sequence: CDR1 MGHDK, CDR2 SYGVNS. V was shortened by 6 bases and J by 1 base, with 12 bases between the two germline ends. As DNA, the CDR3 is TGTGCCAGCAGCGAAGCCTCTCGGAACACCGGGGAGCTGTTTTTT. Translating gives CASSEASRNTGELFF.

This chain uses TRBV11-3 with TRBJ2-1; D is undetermined. The CDR3 covers 12 residues. The germline V and J ends were trimmed by 5 bases and 10 bases, with 12 bases remaining between them. Germline assignment: CDR1 SGHNT and CDR2 YENEEA. CDR3 DNA: TGTGCCAGCAGCCGACGGCAAGGCGAGCAGTTCTTC. Translation gives CASSRRQGEQFF.

The chain couples TRBV15 to TRBJ2-5; the match to TRBD2 covers 12 bases. The CDR3 runs 15 residues. CDR1 is LNHNV and CDR2 is YYDKDF in the germline V gene (reference sequence). Trimming at V came to 0 bases and at J to 5 bases, leaving 1 base not matched to a gene. Here the CDR3 reads CATSREGTSGETQYF. In nucleotides, the CDR3 is TGTGCCACCAGCAGAGAAGGGACTAGCGGGGAGACCCAGTACTTC.

This chain links TRBV5-8 with TRBJ2-1; D may be TRBD1 (6 bases). Germline CDR1 reads SGHTS; CDR2 reads YDEGEE. There are 13 residues in the CDR3. Trimming took 5 bases from V and 9 from J, leaving 15 bases between them. This chain's CDR3 is CASRLETGSEQFF. For the CDR3, the DNA is TGTGCCAGCAGATTAGAGACAGGCAGTGAGCAGTTCTTC.

The chain combines TRBV2 with TRBJ2-1; 9 positions match TRBD2. Germline loops: CDR1 SNHLY, CDR2 FYNNEI. J lost 10 bases, V lost 3 bases, and 7 bases had no gene match. This CDR3 is built from 14 residues. In DNA form, the CDR3 reads TGTGCCAGCAGTGACCCCGGGACTAGCAGGGAGCAGTTCTTC. Its protein is CASSDPGTSREQFF.

The rearrangement links TRBV9 to TRBJ1-1; a weak D match, TRBD1 (6 bases). Germline CDR1 SGDLS, CDR2 YYNGEE. Deletions cut 2 bases from V and 5 bases from J, with 16 bases between. The CDR3 is 15 residues long. The CDR3 loop is CASSVRDTIGTEAFF. The CDR3 DNA reads TGTGCCAGCAGCGTGCGGGACACTATCGGAACTGAAGCTTTCTTT.

J is TRBJ1-5 and V is TRBV9; TRBD1 agrees at 10 bases. CDR3 size: 14 residues. Per the germline V gene, CDR1 is SGDLS and CDR2 is YYNGEE. Trimming took 7 bases from V and 4 from J; bases not matched to a gene: 5. CDR3 DNA sequence: TGTGCCAGCGGGACAGGGGCCGTAAATCAGCCCCAGCATTTT. As protein: CASGTGAVNQPQHF.

The gene calls are TRBV28 and TRBJ1-1; D is unclear. Germline CDR1 and CDR2: MDHEN and SYDVKM. The CDR3 totals 13 residues. V was pared by 3 bases and J by 12 bases, with 17 bases between. DNA for the CDR3: TGTGCCAGCAGTTTCCCCACCCCTCCACGGCCTTTCTTT. This encodes CASSFPTPPRPFF.

This chain uses TRBV5-4 with TRBJ2-2, with 14 bases matching TRBD2. V trimming: 4 bases; J trimming: 6 bases; junction bases outside the gene matches: 8. Germline V gives CDR1 SGHNT, CDR2 YYREEE (reference sequence). The CDR3 runs to 17 residues. The CDR3 sequence: CASSPGTSGSGSGELFF. The CDR3, as DNA: TGTGCCAGCAGCCCCGGGACTAGCGGGAGTGGGTCCGGGGAGCTGTTTTTT.

This clone was counted only a few times. V is TRBV7-3 and J is TRBJ2-1; no clear D gene. CDR1 and CDR2 from the germline V gene are SGHTA and FQGTGA. The length of the CDR3 is 16 residues. Trimming shortened V by 2 bases and J by 4 bases, and 15 bases separated the two germline ends. CDR3 in amino acids: CASSLGPDPSYNEQFF. The CDR3 bases are TGTGCCAGCAGCTTAGGACCCGACCCATCTTACAATGAGCAGTTCTTC.

The chain couples TRBV11-2 to TRBJ2-3; perhaps TRBD2 as D (6 bases). Germline V gives CDR1 SGHAT, CDR2 FQNNGV. V lost 0 bases and J 2 bases, leaving 12 bases between the germline ends. The CDR3 is made up of 16 amino acids. The CDR3 DNA is TGTGCCAGCAGCTTAGATCTTTCTAGCGTCACAGATACGCAGTATTTT. The encoded protein is CASSLDLSSVTDTQYF.

The chain combines TRBV10-3 with TRBJ1-1; TRBD1 is a possible D gene (6 bases). CDR3 length: 12 amino acids. The V gene's germline CDR1 is ENHRY and CDR2 SYGVKD. The CDR3 region has the DNA TGTGCGGGGGGGGCCGGGAACACTGAAGCTTTCTTT. As protein: CAGGAGNTEAFF.

The chain links TRBV6-5 to TRBJ1-4; no definite D call. Per germline, CDR1 MNHEY and CDR2 SVGAGI. The CDR3 loop spans 15 amino acids. Trimming removed 2 bases at V and 2 bases at J, with 9 bases between. The CDR3 reads CASSYLGMTNEKLFF. The CDR3 DNA reads as TGTGCCAGCAGTTACCTGGGGATGACTAATGAAAAACTGTTTTTT.

This chain connects TRBV6-1 to TRBJ2-7; TRBD2 aligns across 7 bases. The ends lost 2 bases at V and 9 bases at J; junction bases unmatched: 13. The CDR3 is made up of 15 amino acids. Germline V CDR1 and CDR2: MNHNS, SASEGT. The CDR3 reads CASSERLAAPGGQYF. The CDR3 DNA reads TGTGCCAGCAGTGAACGACTAGCAGCCCCGGGGGGGCAGTACTTC.

This clone was observed a handful of times. The CDR3 DNA follows: TGTGCCAGCAGCTTAGCGTCGGGCCTGGGCTTCGATGGCTACACCTTC. Protein sequence: CASSLASGLGFDGYTF. The chain recombines TRBV7-8 with TRBJ1-2, with D unclear. The V end was cut by 0 bases, the J end by 6 bases, with 17 bases between. CDR1 SGHVS and CDR2 FQNEAQ come from the germline V gene. The CDR3 has 16 residues. Combining the CDR3 with reference TRBV7-8 and TRBJ1-2 gives the whole variable domain GAGVSQSPRYKVAKRGQDVALRCDPISGHVSLFWYQQALGQGPEFLTYFQNEAQLDKSGLPSDRFFAERPEGSVSTLKIQRTQQEDSAVYLCASSLASGLGFDGYTFGSGTRLTVV.

The chain uses TRBV7-3 and TRBJ2-3; maybe TRBD2 (6 bases). Germline V gene lookup returns CDR1 SGHTA and CDR2 FQGTGA. The CDR3 length is 16 residues. Deletions cut 2 bases from V and 1 base from J, with 13 bases between. The CDR3 DNA sequence: TGTGCCAGCAGCTTACGCCCTAGCGCGCGCACAGATACGCAGTATTTT. The encoded protein is CASSLRPSARTDTQYF.

The chain recombines TRBV5-4 with TRBJ2-7; a weak D match, TRBD2 (6 bases). This CDR3 is 16 amino acids long. The V end was cut by 4 bases, the J end by 2 bases, with 19 bases between. Per germline, CDR1 SGHNT and CDR2 YYREEE (reference sequence). The CDR3 DNA follows: TGTGCCAGCAGCCGTCGGAGGGGCGCGGGGCCCTACGAGCAGTACTTC. Protein sequence: CASSRRRGAGPYEQYF.

The chain employs TRBV5-4 and TRBJ2-1; TRBD1 matches 8 bases. V shed 0 bases and J 7 bases; nucleotides not matched to a gene: 9. CDR1 SGHNT and CDR2 YYREEE come from the germline V gene (reference sequence). The CDR3 spans 16 residues. CDR3 loop: CASSLGGQGAGNEQFF. CDR3 bases: TGTGCCAGCAGCTTGGGAGGGCAGGGGGCTGGGAATGAGCAGTTCTTC.

The chain couples TRBV12-5 to TRBJ2-5; D gene unclear. This CDR3 has 13 residues. V shed 0 bases and J shed 3 bases, with 5 bases lying between them. Germline lookup yields CDR1 LGHNT and CDR2 FRNRAP. The CDR3 sequence: CASGLVAEETQYF. As DNA, the CDR3 is TGTGCTAGTGGTTTGGTGGCAGAAGAGACCCAGTACTTC.

This clone was seen only a few times. The chain carries TRBV11-1 and TRBJ2-2; D not resolved. The CDR3 has 15 amino acids. Germline assignment: CDR1 SGHAT and CDR2 FQDESV (reference sequence). Trimming cost V 4 bases and J 7 bases, with 16 bases left between them. The CDR3 loop reads CASSSKAQFSGELFF. The CDR3 DNA is TGTGCCAGCAGCTCTAAGGCCCAATTCAGCGGGGAGCTGTTTTTT.